This T cell receptor (beta chain) originates from a study of blood T cells in healthy people across ages. Study overall: Per every two T cells, about one barcoded beta molecule was captured by template switching. Study outcomes and limitations: One million T cells yielded diversity estimates that were considered underestimates. Diversity of TCR beta per million T cells declined in a roughly linear way with age. A strong correlation was seen between TCR beta diversity and naive T cell percentage.

This clonotype was seen ten or more times. Its antigen remains unidentified. From germline, CDR1 is ENHRY and CDR2 SYGVKD. The germline V and J ends were trimmed by 2 bases and 6 bases, with 12 bases remaining between them. The CDR3 length is 14 residues. Primers used in a second PCR of roughly 6 to 11 cycles were a sample-barcoded 5' primer and a J-beta primer mix. From the 5' RACE reads, TCRdb called clonotypes with MiXCR, one entry per CDR3 protein. The sample has about 1.6 million distinct CDR3 sequences, about 31% seen once. V is TRBV10-3 and J is TRBJ2-3, with D possibly TRBD1 on 5 matching bases. This clonotype was obtained from a woman in her 30s in good health. Source material: blood. CDR3 coding DNA: TGTGCCATCAGTGAGCTCTCAGGGCGGGATACGCAGTATTTT. Translation gives CAISELSGRDTQYF.